This TCR beta chain comes out of a study of identical twins. Overall study results and limits: With beta out-of-frame sequences, excess sharing by twins was weaker. Within cord blood, abundant beta clonotypes carried fewer insertions, but memory repertoires showed no such trend.

TCRdb analysed the 5' RACE reads with MiXCR anew, one entry per CDR3 protein. The sample has nearly 200,000 distinct CDR3 sequences; 15% to 20% are singletons. This clonotype came up a few times. Its antigen remains unidentified. Germline-derived CDR1 and CDR2 are PRHDT and FYEKMQ (reference sequence). The CDR3 contains 14 residues. V was trimmed by 0 bases and J by 6 bases, leaving 10 bases between them. In addition, the sample was reused for a study of T cells expressing NK-cell markers.

The clonotype comes from a woman between 18 and 29 years old in good health. Sequenced input: CD8+ T cells sorted from blood. J is TRBJ2-3 and V is TRBV13, with a tentative D call TRBD2 (6 bases). CDR3 loop: CASSLGRLVDTQYF. In DNA form, the CDR3 reads TGTGCCAGCAGCTTAGGGCGACTAGTCGATACGCAGTATTTT.